The 25 T cell receptor beta chains below come from one sample, sequenced in a study of OX40 agonist ivuxolimab in advanced cancers. This table comes from immunoSEQ multiplex PCR, and its TCRdb copy is limited to in-frame clones, with some not included. The profile shows about 49,000 clones, 75% to 90% of them singletons. Material: CD4+ or CD8+ T cells sorted from blood, obtained in a trial of the OX40 agonist ivuxolimab. The receptors stem from an adult with an advanced solid tumor such as melanoma, head and neck, liver or kidney cancer.

The chain recombines TRBV27 with TRBJ2-3; TRBD2 agrees at 7 bases. CDR3 length: 17 amino acids. V was clipped by 4 bases and J by 2 bases; unmatched bases: 12. CDR1 and CDR2 from the germline V gene are MNHEY and SMNVEV (reference sequence). CDR3 sequence: CASSSLSSGGTTDTQYF. CDR3 nucleotide sequence: TGTGCCAGCAGTTCCCTCTCCTCGGGGGGAACCACAGATACGCAGTATTTT.

V gene TRBV5-4 combines with J gene TRBJ2-3; D unresolved. V lost 1 base to trimming and J lost 1 base, with 4 bases between them. Germline V gives CDR1 SGHNT, CDR2 YYREEE (reference sequence). CDR3 length: 13 amino acids. CDR3 sequence: CASSLWGTDTQYF. For the CDR3, the DNA is TGTGCCAGCAGCTTGTGGGGCACAGATACGCAGTATTTT. Full variable domain (outside the CDR3, taken from reference TRBV5-4 and TRBJ2-3): ETGVTQSPTHLIKTRGQQVTLRCSSQSGHNTVSWYQQALGQGPQFIFQYYREEENGRGNFPPRFSGLQFPNYSSELNVNALELDDSALYLCASSLWGTDTQYFGPGTRLTVL.

The rearrangement links TRBV27 to TRBJ2-1, with a tentative D call TRBD2 (7 bases). Germline values: CDR1 MNHEY, CDR2 SMNVEV (reference sequence). The CDR3 contains 15 residues. Trimming cost V 4 bases and J 4 bases, with 14 bases left between them. The DNA of the CDR3 is TGTGCCAGCAGTTCCTTGGCGGGGGCTTACAATGAGCAGTTCTTC. Residues: CASSSLAGAYNEQFF.

The sample holds a few counts of this clone. CDR3 residues: CASSLSGGITDTQYF. In DNA, the CDR3 is TGTGCCAGCAGCTTAAGCGGGGGGATCACAGATACGCAGTATTTT. The chain uses TRBV7-3 and TRBJ2-3; 8 positions match TRBD2. The germline V gene encodes CDR1 SGHTA and CDR2 FQGTGA. This CDR3 is 15 amino acids long. J gave up 2 bases and V 1 base, and 2 bases lay outside the gene matches.

The chain joins TRBV4-3 to TRBJ2-3, with D possibly called TRBD1 or TRBD2 (5 bases each). Trimming cost V 4 bases and J 0 bases, with 14 bases left between them. The CDR3 is 16 amino acids. Per germline, CDR1 LGHNA and CDR2 YSLEER. The CDR3, as DNA: TGCGCCAGCAGCCCGGAGTGGGGACGTAGCACAGATACGCAGTATTTT. Translation: CASSPEWGRSTDTQYF.

V usage is TRBV4-3 and J usage is TRBJ2-5; TRBD2 matches 11 bases. From germline, CDR1 is LGHNA and CDR2 YSLEER. The length of the CDR3 is 16 residues. J lost 5 bases, V lost 0 bases, and 5 bases had no gene match. CDR3 in DNA: TGCGCCAGCAGCCAAGATATAGCGGGGGGGCTTGAGACCCAGTACTTC. Its protein product is CASSQDIAGGLETQYF.

The chain recombines TRBV14 with TRBJ1-2; TRBD1 might be the D (5 bases). This CDR3 spans 13 amino acids. The germline V gene encodes CDR1 SGHDN and CDR2 FVKESK. Deletions cut 3 bases from V and 4 bases from J, with 9 bases between. CDR3 in amino acids: CASSHGRAYGYTF. CDR3 nucleotides: TGTGCCAGCAGCCATGGCAGGGCCTATGGCTACACCTTC.

This sequence joins TRBV28 and TRBJ1-2; tentative D call: TRBD1 (5 bases). The CDR3 has 13 residues. The germline V gene has CDR1 MDHEN and CDR2 SYDVKM. The V end lost 5 bases, the J end lost 5 bases, and 12 bases lay between the germline ends. The CDR3 is CASSRRGGYGYTF. The CDR3 DNA sequence: TGTGCCAGCAGTCGACGGGGCGGATATGGCTACACCTTC.

This rearrangement joins TRBV29-1 to TRBJ1-2, with no clear D. CDR3 length: 13 amino acids. In germline, CDR1 is SQVTM, CDR2 ANQGSEA. The V and J ends lost 6 bases and 6 bases respectively, with 17 bases between them. CDR3 loop: CSVRLDLRDGYTF. Written as DNA, the CDR3 is TGCAGCGTCAGGTTGGATCTTAGGGATGGCTACACCTTC.

V is TRBV5-6 and J is TRBJ2-7; D not resolved. Trimming cost V 5 bases and J 5 bases, with 11 bases left between them. The CDR3 has 12 residues. CDR1 and CDR2 (germline): SGHDT, YYEEEE. Written as DNA, the CDR3 is TGTGCCAGCAGGGGCCTCACCCACGAGCAGTACTTC. Protein: CASRGLTHEQYF.

This rearrangement joins TRBV30 to TRBJ1-5, with D perhaps TRBD1 (6 bases). There are 16 residues in the CDR3. CDR1 GTSNPN and CDR2 SVGIG come from the germline V gene (reference sequence). Between the trimmed V and J ends, which lost 5 bases and 3 bases, there was a span of 20 bases. The CDR3 loop is CAWRSLGGRDNQPQHF. Written as DNA, the CDR3 is TGTGCCTGGCGAAGTCTAGGGGGTAGGGACAATCAGCCCCAGCATTTT.

The chain combines TRBV28 with TRBJ2-1; D unclear. V was pared by 5 bases and J by 8 bases, with 7 bases between. The CDR3 covers 11 residues. The germline gives CDR1 MDHEN, CDR2 SYDVKM. CDR3 sequence (DNA): TGTGCCAGCAGTCCCTGGGATGAGCAGTTCTTC. Translation: CASSPWDEQFF.

Written as DNA, the CDR3 is TGTGCCAGCAGCCCCCGGTTGAGCCCGAACACCGGGGAGCTGTTTTTT. Its translation: CASSPRLSPNTGELFF. This chain uses TRBV9 with TRBJ2-2; the D is unclear. This CDR3 spans 16 amino acids. Germline CDR1 SGDLS, CDR2 YYNGEE. V was clipped by 4 bases and J by 0 bases, with 13 bases between them.

The V call is TRBV6-1, the J call TRBJ1-5; D is possibly TRBD1 (5 bases). CDR3 size: 15 residues. V was clipped by 3 bases and J by 1 base, with 10 bases between them. Germline V gene data show CDR1 as MNHNS and CDR2 as SASEGT. CDR3 sequence: CASSDIRVSNQPQHF. In DNA, the CDR3 is TGTGCCAGCAGTGATATCAGGGTAAGCAATCAGCCCCAGCATTTT.

This chain links TRBV4-1 with TRBJ2-1; TRBD1 is a possible D gene (6 bases). Germline assignment: CDR1 MGHRA and CDR2 YSYEKL. Between the trimmed V and J ends, which lost 0 bases and 0 bases, there was a span of 12 bases. The CDR3 runs to 17 residues. CDR3 bases: TGCGCCAGCAGCCAAGAAGGGGGTGGGATCTCCTACAATGAGCAGTTCTTC. Its translation is CASSQEGGGISYNEQFF.

The chain links TRBV7-8 to TRBJ2-7, with 8 positions matching TRBD1. The germline V gene encodes CDR1 SGHVS and CDR2 FQNEAQ. Trimming at V came to 0 bases and at J to 5 bases, leaving 9 bases not matched to a gene. The CDR3 runs to 16 residues. Here the CDR3 DNA reads TGTGCCAGCAGCTTAGCGCAGCGGACAGGGTTCCACGAGCAGTACTTC. Protein: CASSLAQRTGFHEQYF.

The chain is built from TRBV2 and TRBJ2-3; no definite D call. Trimming removed 4 bases at V and 0 bases at J, with 14 bases between. The length of the CDR3 is 16 residues. Germline CDR1 is SNHLY and CDR2 is FYNNEI. This CDR3 is CASSVQPEESTDTQYF. Here the CDR3 DNA reads TGTGCCAGCAGTGTTCAGCCAGAGGAAAGCACAGATACGCAGTATTTT.

V and J are TRBV10-1 and TRBJ2-1, with 8 nucleotides matching TRBD1. This CDR3 comprises 15 residues. Trimming removed 5 bases from V and 3 bases from J; junction bases left unmatched: 6. From germline, CDR1 is WNHNN and CDR2 SYGVQD (reference sequence). The CDR3 region has the DNA TGCGCCAGCAGTACGACAGGGGACATCTACAATGAGCAGTTCTTC. This translates into CASSTTGDIYNEQFF.

This clone has only a few counts. V usage is TRBV7-9 and J usage is TRBJ1-6; no clear D gene. The germline CDR1 and CDR2 sequences are SEHNR and FQNEAQ (reference sequence). The CDR3 has 15 residues. V gave up 1 base and J gave up 15 bases, with 19 bases separating them. DNA of the CDR3: TGTGCCAGCAGCTTAGAGGAGGGTGCCGGGATGGTCCTCCACTTT. Amino acid sequence: CASSLEEGAGMVLHF.

As DNA, the CDR3 is TGTGCCAGCAGCCCTGGGACAGGGGGCGGCTCAGGTGAAAAACTGTTTTTT. It codes for CASSPGTGGGSGEKLFF. The J gene is TRBJ1-4, the V gene TRBV7-8; 12 nucleotides match TRBD1. Germline CDR1 reads SGHVS; CDR2 reads FQNEAQ. The CDR3 has 17 residues. The V segment lost 5 bases and the J segment 7 bases; nucleotides outside the gene matches: 11.

This chain uses TRBV11-2 with TRBJ1-1, with no clear D. The germline V gene has CDR1 SGHAT and CDR2 FQNNGV. This CDR3 is built from 13 residues. The ends were cut back, 2 bases at V and 1 base at J, with 5 bases in the middle. The chain's CDR3 is CASSLYQNTEAFF. The CDR3 nucleotides are TGTGCCAGCAGCTTATACCAGAACACTGAAGCTTTCTTT.

The chain has TRBV19 and TRBJ1-2; TRBD1 might be the D (6 bases). This CDR3 spans 18 amino acids. Germline assignment: CDR1 LNHDA and CDR2 SQIVND (reference sequence). The V end was cut by 2 bases, the J end by 7 bases, with 26 bases between. Here the CDR3 reads CASSIKGPRVGGYFGYTF. CDR3 sequence (DNA): TGTGCCAGTAGTATAAAAGGCCCGCGGGTAGGGGGATATTTTGGCTACACCTTC. The full variable domain, in which reference TRBV19 and TRBJ1-2 provide the parts outside the CDR3, is DGGITQSPKYLFRKEGQNVTLSCEQNLNHDAMYWYRQDPGQGLRLIYYSQIVNDFQKGDIAEGYSVSREKKESFPLTVTSAQKNPTAFYLCASSIKGPRVGGYFGYTFGSGTRLTVV.

The genes are TRBV15 and TRBJ2-2, with D perhaps TRBD1 or TRBD2 (5 bases each). Germline values: CDR1 LNHNV, CDR2 YYDKDF (reference sequence). V lost 6 bases and J lost 4, with 9 bases in between. The CDR3 has 13 amino acids. The CDR3 coding sequence is TGTGCCACCAGTGGGGGAACCACCGGGGAGCTGTTTTTT. Amino acids: CATSGGTTGELFF.

This chain links TRBV21-1 with TRBJ1-2. TRBV21-1 is a listed pseudogene. This CDR3 is built from 15 residues. The CDR3 nucleotides read TGTGCCAGCAGCTTCCCCGTCGGGCCGAGCTATGGCTACACCTTC. Its translation: CASSFPVGPSYGYTF.

The V and J genes are TRBV9 and TRBJ2-2; D remains ambiguous. V gave up 3 bases and J gave up 4 bases, with 16 bases separating them. This CDR3 contains 16 residues. From germline, CDR1 is SGDLS and CDR2 YYNGEE. The CDR3 loop reads CASSEWLDLITGELFF. In DNA, the CDR3 is TGTGCCAGCAGCGAATGGCTCGACCTAATCACCGGGGAGCTGTTTTTT.